The clone carrying this T cell receptor (beta chain) was counted once. The data derive from a study of cytomegalovirus exposure and HLA in healthy donors. The data were produced by immunoSEQ multiplex PCR, yet TCRdb's version contains in-frame clones alone and is incomplete. Of 90,000 to 110,000 clones in the sample, approximately 91% are singletons; the top ten hold 2% to 2.5%. V dropped 4 bases and J dropped 0 bases, with 13 bases sitting between them. Germline loops: CDR1 KGHSH, CDR2 LQKENI. The CDR3 runs 16 residues. Sequencing was performed on PBMCs. V and J are TRBV18 and TRBJ1-3; D gene unclear. This receptor was identified in a woman aged 18-30 years in good health and CMV-seronegative. The CDR3: CASSRTLRSSGNTIYF. In nucleotides, the CDR3 is TGTGCCAGCTCACGCACTCTTCGAAGCTCTGGAAACACCATATATTTT.